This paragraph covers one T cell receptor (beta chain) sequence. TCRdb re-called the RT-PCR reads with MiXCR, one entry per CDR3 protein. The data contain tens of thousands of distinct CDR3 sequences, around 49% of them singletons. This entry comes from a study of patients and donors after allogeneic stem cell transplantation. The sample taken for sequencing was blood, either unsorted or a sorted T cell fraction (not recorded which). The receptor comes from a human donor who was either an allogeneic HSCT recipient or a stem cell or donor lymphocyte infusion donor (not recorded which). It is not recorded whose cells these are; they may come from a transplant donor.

In nucleotides, the CDR3 is TGTGCCAGCAGTTTAACCCGGGATACGCAGTATTTT. This gives the protein CASSLTRDTQYF. The V call is TRBV28, the J call TRBJ2-3; no reliable D call. The CDR3 is 12 residues long. Trimming removed 2 bases from V and 6 bases from J, with 6 bases in between. Germline V lookup: CDR1 MDHEN, CDR2 SYDVKM.